Each of the 19 T cell receptor beta chains below was sequenced from the same sample in a study of cytotoxic CD8 clonotypes in ibrutinib-treated CLL. TCRdb's copy holds only in-frame clones and misses some; the assay was immunoSEQ multiplex PCR. The sample contains hundreds of thousands of clones, 60% to 75% of which appear only once. Sequencing was performed on PBMCs, taken after 24 months of ibrutinib treatment. The receptors derive from a human donor with chronic lymphocytic leukemia.

The V and J genes are TRBV6-5 and TRBJ2-7; possible D gene TRBD2, 6 bases. V was trimmed by 2 bases and J by 3 bases, leaving 8 bases between them. CDR3 length equals 13 residues. Germline assignment: CDR1 MNHEY and CDR2 SVGAGI. The CDR3 loop is CASSYDGGYEQYF. The CDR3 nucleotides are TGTGCCAGCAGTTACGACGGGGGCTACGAGCAGTACTTC.

V and J are TRBV9 and TRBJ2-7; TRBD1 matches at 8 bases. Germline assignment: CDR1 SGDLS and CDR2 YYNGEE. J gave up 4 bases and V 2 bases, and 8 bases lay outside the gene matches. This CDR3 spans 15 amino acids. CDR3 in amino acids: CASSVGQGAWYEQYF. DNA of the CDR3: TGTGCCAGCAGCGTGGGCCAGGGGGCATGGTACGAGCAGTACTTC.

Only a few counts were recorded for this clone. The chain uses TRBV9 and TRBJ1-4, with a tentative D call TRBD1 (5 bases). The CDR3 contains 14 residues. Germline lookup yields CDR1 SGDLS and CDR2 YYNGEE. The ends were cut back, 3 bases at V and 7 bases at J, with 13 bases in the middle. CDR3 loop: CASSGLGGGEKLFF. The CDR3 DNA reads TGTGCCAGCAGCGGCCTCGGCGGGGGTGAAAAACTGTTTTTT.

V is TRBV30 and J is TRBJ1-4, with no clear D. The germline V gene has CDR1 GTSNPN and CDR2 SVGIG (reference sequence). V was cut by 4 bases and J by 7 bases, with 10 bases left in between. The CDR3 covers 12 residues. CDR3 bases: TGTGCCTGGAACACGGCCGGTGAAAAACTGTTTTTT. It is translated as CAWNTAGEKLFF.

CDR3 region: CSVGLAGGTSTDTQYF. The CDR3 region has the DNA TGCAGCGTGGGACTAGCGGGCGGAACTAGCACAGATACGCAGTATTTT. This chain connects TRBV29-1 to TRBJ2-3, with 12 nucleotides matching TRBD2. This CDR3 is 16 amino acids long. Germline V gene lookup returns CDR1 SQVTM and CDR2 ANQGSEA. Trimming removed 6 bases from V and 0 bases from J; junction bases left unmatched: 7.

The rearrangement uses TRBV27 and TRBJ2-2; 8 bases are shared with TRBD1. The V segment lost 5 bases and the J segment 4 bases; nucleotides outside the gene matches: 9. Germline CDR1 MNHEY, CDR2 SMNVEV (reference sequence). The CDR3 covers 16 residues. CDR3 DNA sequence: TGTGCCAGCAGTATCTCAGGGGGCTGGGGCACCGGGGAGCTGTTTTTT. It yields the protein CASSISGGWGTGELFF.

This chain joins TRBV9 and TRBJ2-1, with 10 nucleotides matching TRBD2. Germline V gives CDR1 SGDLS, CDR2 YYNGEE. After removal of 2 bases from V and 8 bases from J, the junction contained 7 bases not matched to a gene. The CDR3 sequence is 15 residues long. Here the CDR3 reads CASSVSSGSIYEQFF. DNA for the CDR3: TGTGCCAGCAGCGTGTCTAGCGGGAGTATTTATGAGCAGTTCTTC.

The chain combines TRBV28 with TRBJ2-1, with 14 bases matching TRBD2. Germline V gene lookup returns CDR1 MDHEN and CDR2 SYDVKM. The CDR3 has 17 amino acids. J gave up 4 bases and V 4 bases, and 6 bases lay outside the gene matches. The CDR3 sequence is CASSSGLAGVGYNEQFF. CDR3 coding DNA: TGTGCCAGCAGTTCGGGACTAGCGGGAGTAGGGTACAATGAGCAGTTCTTC.

This clone appeared a single time. Different DNA sequences within this sample yield the same CDR3. J is TRBJ2-6 and V is TRBV28; no reliable D call. Trimming stripped 3 bases from V and 0 bases from J, with 3 bases between. The CDR3 covers 14 residues. Germline CDR1 reads MDHEN; CDR2 reads SYDVKM. This chain's CDR3 is CASSLSSGANVLTF. In DNA form, the CDR3 reads TGTGCCAGCAGTTTGTCCTCTGGGGCCAACGTCCTGACTTTC.

J is TRBJ2-7 and V is TRBV30, with 8 bases that match TRBD2. The CDR3 consists of 12 residues. Germline CDR1 and CDR2: GTSNPN and SVGIG (reference sequence). With 8 bases clipped from V and 2 bases from J, the junction kept 5 bases outside the gene matches. CDR3 DNA: TGTGCCGGTACCGGGAGGGCCTACGAGCAGTACTTC. Translated: CAGTGRAYEQYF. The full variable domain, with the rest looked up from reference TRBV30 and TRBJ2-7, is SQTIHQWPATLVQPVGSPLSLECTVEGTSNPNLYWYRQAAGRGLQLLFYSVGIGQISSEVPQNLSASRPQDRQFILSSKKLLLSDSGFYLCAGTGRAYEQYFGPGTRLTVT.

The chain joins TRBV7-9 to TRBJ2-5; TRBD2 matches 10 bases. Looked up from germline, CDR1 is SEHNR and CDR2 is FQNEAQ (reference sequence). The V gene end was trimmed by 7 bases and the J gene end by 1 base; junction bases not matched to a gene: 3. The CDR3 has 14 residues. CDR3 sequence reads: CASNPSGSQETQYF. For the CDR3, the DNA is TGTGCCAGCAATCCTAGCGGGAGCCAAGAGACCCAGTACTTC.

This chain connects TRBV4-2 to TRBJ2-7; D ambiguous. Trimming removed 0 bases at V and 2 bases at J, with 14 bases between. The CDR3 is 16 amino acids. CDR1 LGHNA and CDR2 YNFKEQ come from the germline V gene. Here the CDR3 reads CASSQEVALQTYEQYF. DNA of the CDR3: TGTGCCAGCAGCCAAGAGGTAGCACTACAAACCTACGAGCAGTACTTC.

The gene calls are TRBV9 and TRBJ2-6; 8 bases line up with TRBD1. Germline V lookup: CDR1 SGDLS, CDR2 YYNGEE. V dropped 0 bases and J dropped 2; count of bases not matched to a gene: 1. The CDR3 runs to 16 residues. CDR3 loop: CASSVADRAGANVLTF. The CDR3 nucleotides are TGTGCCAGCAGCGTAGCGGACAGGGCTGGGGCCAACGTCCTGACTTTC.

The chain has TRBV2 and TRBJ2-3; the D gene is possibly TRBD2 (6 bases). The CDR3 covers 14 residues. Trimming left V 7 bases short and J 0 bases short, with 11 bases between. The germline V gene encodes CDR1 SNHLY and CDR2 FYNNEI. The CDR3 coding sequence is TGTGCCAGCAAGGGCGGGACCAGCACAGATACGCAGTATTTT. The encoded protein is CASKGGTSTDTQYF.

The CDR3 loop reads CASSPSRGYEQYF. The CDR3 nucleotides are TGTGCCAGCAGTCCATCCCGGGGCTACGAGCAGTACTTC. The chain couples TRBV27 to TRBJ2-7, with a weak D call TRBD2 (5 bases). CDR1 and CDR2 (germline): MNHEY, SMNVEV (reference sequence). V was shortened by 5 bases and J by 3 bases, with 11 bases between the two germline ends. This CDR3 has 13 amino acids.

The chain employs TRBV28 and TRBJ2-3; D uncertain. CDR1 is MDHEN, CDR2 SYDVKM, per germline. The CDR3 spans 11 residues. The germline V and J ends were trimmed by 4 bases and 4 bases, with 3 bases remaining between them. The CDR3 sequence is CASSSPDTQYF. CDR3 nucleotide sequence: TGTGCCAGCAGTTCACCAGATACGCAGTATTTT. The variable domain in full, with the rest retrieved from reference TRBV28 and TRBJ2-3, is DVKVTQSSRYLVKRTGEKVFLECVQDMDHENMFWYRQDPGLGLRLIYFSYDVKMKEKGDIPEGYSVSREKKERFSLILESASTNQTSMYLCASSSPDTQYFGPGTRLTVL.

J is TRBJ1-4 and V is TRBV14; TRBD1 is a possible D gene (5 bases). The CDR3 contains 16 residues. V lost 0 bases and J lost 7, with 15 bases in between. Germline V lookup: CDR1 SGHDN, CDR2 FVKESK. CDR3 amino acids: CASSQDLAGIREKLFF. DNA for the CDR3: TGTGCCAGCAGCCAAGATCTGGCAGGGATTCGTGAAAAACTGTTTTTT.

The rearrangement joins TRBV20-1 to TRBJ1-2; possibly TRBD1 for D (5 bases). Germline V gene sequence: CDR1 DFQATT, CDR2 SNEGSKA (reference sequence). The CDR3 spans 11 residues. Trimming removed 6 bases from V and 8 bases from J, with 13 bases in between. CDR3 amino acids: CSASKGAGYTF. Written as DNA, the CDR3 is TGCAGTGCCTCGAAAGGGGCCGGCTACACCTTC.

The chain employs TRBV9 and TRBJ1-5; maybe TRBD1 (5 bases). This CDR3 contains 15 residues. Germline values: CDR1 SGDLS, CDR2 YYNGEE. V was shortened by 2 bases and J by 0 bases, with 9 bases between the two germline ends. The CDR3 coding sequence is TGTGCCAGCAGCGTCGGGGGTTTTAGCAATCAGCCCCAGCATTTT. Translating it yields CASSVGGFSNQPQHF.